These 2 T cell receptor beta chains came from one sample sequenced in a study of T cell therapy after organ transplantation. Regarding time point: 4-8 weeks after completion of therapy. TCRdb's copy holds only in-frame clones and misses some; the assay was immunoSEQ multiplex PCR. The sample holds 480 or so clones, about four fifths seen once. Their antigens remain unidentified. This material consisted of CD8+ T cells from blood, taken after autologous CMV-specific T cell therapy. These TCRs come from a human patient who had received a solid organ transplant and had CMV disease. The graft donor may have contributed some T cells.

V gene TRBV5-6 combines with J gene TRBJ1-6; D is undetermined. The CDR3 runs 15 residues. Per germline, CDR1 SGHDT and CDR2 YYEEEE. V was cut by 0 bases and J by 8 bases, with 12 bases left in between. CDR3 DNA sequence: TGTGCCAGCAGCTTGGAAGCCAGCTTAGATTCACCCCTCCACTTT. It codes for CASSLEASLDSPLHF.

The rearrangement links TRBV6-1 to TRBJ1-5; a weak D match, TRBD1 (5 bases). Deletions cut 6 bases from V and 1 base from J, with 13 bases between. Germline-derived CDR1 and CDR2 are MNHNS and SASEGT. The CDR3 has 15 residues. The CDR3 nucleotides read TGTGCCAGCAGCGGGACGGTGGGGAGCAATCAGCCCCAGCATTTT. Translating it yields CASSGTVGSNQPQHF.